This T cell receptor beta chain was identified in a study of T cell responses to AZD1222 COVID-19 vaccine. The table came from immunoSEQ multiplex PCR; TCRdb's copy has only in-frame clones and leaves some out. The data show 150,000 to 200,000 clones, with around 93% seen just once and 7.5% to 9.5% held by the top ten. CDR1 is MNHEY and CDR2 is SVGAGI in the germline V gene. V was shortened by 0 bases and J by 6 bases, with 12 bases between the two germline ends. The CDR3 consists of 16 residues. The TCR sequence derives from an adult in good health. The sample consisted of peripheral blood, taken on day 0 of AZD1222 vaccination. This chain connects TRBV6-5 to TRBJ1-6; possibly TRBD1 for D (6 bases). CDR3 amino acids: CASSYSPGTSNSPLHF. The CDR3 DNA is TGTGCCAGCAGTTACTCCCCCGGGACATCTAATTCACCCCTCCACTTT.